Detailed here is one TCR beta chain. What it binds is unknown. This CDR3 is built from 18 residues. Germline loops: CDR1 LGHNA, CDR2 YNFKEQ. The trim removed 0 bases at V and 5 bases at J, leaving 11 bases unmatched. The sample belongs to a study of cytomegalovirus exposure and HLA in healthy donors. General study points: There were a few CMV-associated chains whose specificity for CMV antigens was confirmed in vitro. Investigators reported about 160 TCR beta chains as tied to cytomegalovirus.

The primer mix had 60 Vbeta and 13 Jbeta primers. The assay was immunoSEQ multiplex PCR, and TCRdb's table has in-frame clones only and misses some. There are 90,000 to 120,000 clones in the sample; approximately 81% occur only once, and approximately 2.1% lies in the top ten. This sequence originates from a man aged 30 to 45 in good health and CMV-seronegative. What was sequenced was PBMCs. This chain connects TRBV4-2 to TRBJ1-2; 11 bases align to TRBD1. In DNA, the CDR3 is TGTGCCAGCAGCCAAGATCAGGGACAGGGGGAGGCGTTGTATGGCTACACCTTC. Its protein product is CASSQDQGQGEALYGYTF.